The present T cell receptor beta chain was sequenced within a study of T cell responses to AZD1222 COVID-19 vaccine listed by TCRdb under 2021. In terms of the full investigation: A total of about 240 trial participants underwent TCR sequencing, of whom about 210 received two doses of AZD1222 and some 26 received two doses of the MenACWY control vaccine. Enrollment into the trials was organized by age into subgroups of 18-55, 56-69 and 70-plus years, and those subgroups contained approximately 150, 30 and 60 TCR-sequenced participants, respectively. What the study reported, not specific to this receptor: After two AZD1222 doses, both the breadth and the depth of spike-specific TCRs were significantly higher than at day 0 and than in MenACWY recipients. Participants were mostly white British and included more females than males, and it was suggested by the authors that clonal diversity may have been underestimated. Nearly half of unique spike-specific TCRs reportedly recognized epitopes outside regions mutated in the B.1.351 and B.1.1.7 variants. Vaccine-associated CD4 TCRs spanned the whole spike protein, with dominant responses in regions 160-218 and 743-854. Conclusions about previously exposed vaccinees were limited because only six or seven AZD1222 recipients were SARS-CoV-2 seropositive at baseline. In the small 56-69-year group, the increase in depth fell short of significance, most likely because of low power. No day 14 peak-response samples were available, so repertoires were characterized only after the peak T cell response.

Trimming costs V 3 bases and J 0 bases, and their ends lie 6 bases apart. The CDR3 goes from the cysteine to the phenylalanine over 14 residues. The sequence is cut down to CDR3 DNA, 42 bases in frame from base 1. The germline V gene (reference sequence) yields GTSNPN for CDR1 and SVGIG for CDR2. Regarding this clone: No cognate antigen has been identified for it. No base-level quality is on record; no much larger clone is a single base apart.

The CDR3 regions of human TCRbeta chains were analyzed by immunosequencing. The authors processed their data as follows. Repertoire TCRs were checked for matches against a reference library of SARS-CoV-2-specific TCRs that had been generated using the MIRA antigen-specificity platform. Breadth was defined as the fraction of unique TCRs that were SARS-CoV-2-associated, and depth was defined as the fraction of total T cells that were SARS-CoV-2-associated. Each spike-specific TCR was assigned to its reactive spike region and to a CD4 or CD8 class using the MIRA data. Log10-transformed breadth and depth values were compared by one-way ANOVA with Sidak's multiple comparisons tests. TCRdb re-hosts the immuneACCESS table, in-frame sequences only. Its copies lack some clones; in the studies checked, an unresolved V gene accounts for under half of them, and the cause for the rest is not known. V, J and clone size are those of that table, while D and trimming were read from the DNA. The table for this sample lists tens of thousands of clones; roughly 84% of them were counted only once. Jointly, the top ten make up under 20% of the sample.

According to the study, the label for this sample's time point signals: about 28 days (+/-7) after the second vaccine dose. AZD1222 recipients given second doses at about 4 weeks or at about 12 weeks were pooled, since spike-specific TCR depth and breadth were not found to differ between the two schedules. Vaccinee samples were obtained from the UK trials COV001 and COV002, which included a single-blind randomized controlled phase 2/3 trial of AZD1222 (ChAdOx1 nCoV-19) in healthy adults. For TCRbeta chain sequencing, PBMC samples from trial participants were taken at day 0 and at day 28 after the second dose.

The rearrangement combines TRBV30 with TRBJ1-6, with the D gene not confidently named. The sequences come from peripheral blood, collected 28 days after the second AZD1222 dose. The receptor was isolated from an adult who received the AZD1222 COVID-19 vaccine. For the CDR3, the sequence is CAWRGSSYNSPLHF. The DNA reads as follows: TGTGCCTGGAGAGGAAGCTCCTATAATTCACCCCTCCACTTT.